A single sample gave rise to the 13 T cell receptor beta chains below, sequenced in a study of T cells in Graves' hyperthyroidism and ophthalmopathy. It was RNA transcripts that yielded the amplified TCR beta CDR3 regions. With the HTBI primer set, the TCR CDR3 went through a first round of RT-PCR. TCRdb redid the calling of the multiplex PCR reads with MiXCR, one entry per CDR3 protein. The table lists more than 300,000 distinct CDR3 sequences, approximately 14% of them singletons, with about 20% in the top ten. Sequencing input: blood. The receptor set was obtained from a woman in her twenties or thirties with Graves' ophthalmopathy.

This clonotype was counted many times. This chain links TRBV5-5 with TRBJ2-1; 8 bases are shared with TRBD2. This CDR3 has 16 residues. CDR1 and CDR2 (germline): SGHKS, YYEKEE (reference sequence). The ends lost 0 bases at V and 3 bases at J; junction bases unmatched: 5. The CDR3 reads CASSLVRGGNYNEQFF. DNA of the CDR3: TGTGCCAGCAGCTTGGTCCGGGGGGGAAACTACAATGAGCAGTTCTTC.

This clonotype has ten or more counts. The chain employs TRBV2 and TRBJ2-3; the match to TRBD1 covers 9 bases. V gave up 5 bases and J gave up 3 bases; unmatched junction bases: 6. This CDR3 spans 15 amino acids. The germline V gene encodes CDR1 SNHLY and CDR2 FYNNEI. The CDR3 loop is CASSPDRGKTDTQYF. The CDR3, as DNA: TGTGCCAGCAGTCCGGACAGGGGTAAGACAGATACGCAGTATTTT.

A few counts support this clonotype. The chain uses TRBV10-1 and TRBJ2-1; a weak D match, TRBD1 (5 bases). The CDR3 is 14 amino acids. V was trimmed by 4 bases and J by 3 bases, leaving 10 bases between them. Germline lookup yields CDR1 WNHNN and CDR2 SYGVQD (reference sequence). CDR3 region: CASSASQVYNEQFF. In DNA, the CDR3 is TGCGCCAGCAGTGCGTCACAGGTCTACAATGAGCAGTTCTTC.

In this sample, this clonotype turned up many times. The chain links TRBV3-1 to TRBJ1-1; weak D call: TRBD1 (6 bases). Germline-derived CDR1 and CDR2 are LGHDT and YNNKEL (reference sequence). The CDR3 is 17 residues long. Between the trimmed V and J ends, which lost 1 base and 2 bases, there was a span of 17 bases. CDR3 DNA: TGTGCCAGCAGCCAAGTCTTTCTCAGGGGCAAAAACACTGAAGCTTTCTTT. This translates into CASSQVFLRGKNTEAFF.

This clonotype was seen ten or more times. This chain connects TRBV3-1 to TRBJ2-7, with 8 bases that match TRBD2. The V segment lost 3 bases and the J segment 0 bases; nucleotides outside the gene matches: 4. There are 15 residues in the CDR3. Germline CDR1 LGHDT, CDR2 YNNKEL (reference sequence). This CDR3 is CASSHKRGSSYEQYF. DNA for the CDR3: TGTGCCAGCAGCCACAAGCGGGGGAGCTCCTACGAGCAGTACTTC.

In its sample, this clonotype was seen many times. The chain has TRBV2 and TRBJ2-4; D is possibly TRBD2 (5 bases). Trimming cost V 4 bases and J 7 bases, with 11 bases left between them. Looked up from germline, CDR1 is SNHLY and CDR2 is FYNNEI. This CDR3 is 13 amino acids long. CDR3 DNA: TGTGCCAGCAGTGTAGAAAGGGAGAACATTCAGTACTTC. This codes for CASSVERENIQYF. Drawing the rest from reference TRBV2 and TRBJ2-4, the complete variable domain is EPEVTQTPSHQVTQMGQEVILRCVPISNHLYFYWYRQILGQKVEFLVSFYNNEISEKSEIFDDQFSVERPDGSNFTLKIRSTKLEDSAMYFCASSVERENIQYFGAGTRLSVL.

Concerning this clonotype: At one end, the junction sequence differs from germline, possibly due to a read error. The chain has TRBV10-3 and TRBJ1-1; D not resolved. This CDR3 contains 11 residues. From germline, CDR1 is ENHRY and CDR2 SYGVKD. The CDR3, as DNA: TGTTCCATCAGTGATTGGTTTGACGCTTTCTTT. Protein product: CSISDWFDAFF.

The gene calls are TRBV15 and TRBJ1-4; D might be TRBD1 (5 bases). Germline V CDR1 and CDR2: LNHNV, YYDKDF (reference sequence). Trimming took off 0 bases at V and 4 bases at J, with 6 bases between the two ends. The CDR3 length is 14 residues. The CDR3 spells CATSRDGGNEKLFF. The CDR3 nucleotides are TGTGCCACCAGCAGAGATGGGGGTAATGAAAAACTGTTTTTT.

At least ten counts were recorded for this clonotype. The V call is TRBV6-1, the J call TRBJ1-3, with D tentatively TRBD1 (6 bases). The germline CDR1 and CDR2 sequences are MNHNS and SASEGT. Trimming cost V 5 bases and J 0 bases, with 11 bases left between them. This CDR3 is built from 15 residues. The CDR3 nucleotides read TGTGCCAGCAGTCTGACAGGACACTCTGGAAACACCATATATTTT. Translated, it gives CASSLTGHSGNTIYF.

This clonotype was seen at least ten times. The V gene is TRBV27, the J gene TRBJ2-7; maybe TRBD1 (5 bases). This CDR3 has 14 amino acids. Looked up from germline, CDR1 is MNHEY and CDR2 is SMNVEV (reference sequence). Trimming cost V 4 bases and J 0 bases, with 10 bases left between them. The CDR3 is CASSSRQSSYEQYF. The DNA for the CDR3 is TGTGCCAGCAGTTCCAGACAGAGCTCCTACGAGCAGTACTTC.

This clonotype has at least ten counts. The chain joins TRBV13 to TRBJ2-6; unclear D gene. V was clipped by 5 bases and J by 0 bases, with 5 bases between them. There are 14 residues in the CDR3. The germline V gene encodes CDR1 PRHDT and CDR2 FYEKMQ (reference sequence). The CDR3 DNA reads TGTGCCAGCAGCCCACCCTCTGGGGCCAACGTCCTGACTTTC. The encoded protein is CASSPPSGANVLTF.

This clonotype was detected many times. The rearrangement links TRBV30 to TRBJ1-2; 9 bases match TRBD1. With V trimmed by 0 bases and J by 4 bases, 6 bases remained unmatched. CDR1 and CDR2 from the germline V gene are GTSNPN and SVGIG (reference sequence). The CDR3 is made up of 15 amino acids. The CDR3 DNA follows: TGTGCCTGGAGTGTATGGGGACAGGGCGGCTATGGCTACACCTTC. The encoded protein is CAWSVWGQGGYGYTF.

The chain combines TRBV11-2 with TRBJ1-4, with D maybe TRBD1 (5 bases). The CDR3 loop spans 14 amino acids. V shed 4 bases and J shed 6 bases, with 12 bases lying between them. Germline CDR1 and CDR2: SGHAT and FQNNGV. CDR3 residues: CASSSLGTDEKLFF. DNA of the CDR3: TGTGCCAGCAGCTCTCTGGGGACCGATGAAAAACTGTTTTTT.